The subject of this entry is one T cell receptor beta chain. In the study's own analysis: Estimation of nucleated cell counts was performed using reference gene primer amplification. Clones were sequenced by immunoSEQ multiplex PCR, and TCRdb holds only the in-frame ones, with some missing. D and trimming come from the DNA, and the V and J calls and clone size come from that table. The sample holds about 670,000 clones, 70% to 90% seen once. Germline loops: CDR1 MNHEY, CDR2 SMNVEV (reference sequence). The CDR3 spans 18 residues. J gave up 3 bases and V 6 bases, and 16 bases lay outside the gene matches. These data originate in a study of blood T cell repertoires in COVID-19. On the study more broadly: Acute and convalescent COVID-19 specimens originated in the United States, Italy and Spain. T cells, B-cell-depleted T cells, or PBMCs supplied cDNA or gDNA.

The rearrangement links TRBV27 to TRBJ2-1; 8 positions agree with TRBD2. The clonotype originates from a young woman with acute or convalescent COVID-19. Sequencing was done on a sample of peripheral blood. Here the CDR3 reads CASSRTLNGGGFYNEQFF. Written as DNA, the CDR3 is TGTGCCAGCAGCCGGACACTGAACGGGGGGGGCTTCTACAATGAGCAGTTCTTC.